This T cell receptor (beta chain) was observed in a study of T cells in Graves' hyperthyroidism and ophthalmopathy. Patients showing uncontrolled infection, other autoimmune disease, pregnancy or lactation were ineligible. Germline V gives CDR1 LGHNA, CDR2 YNFKEQ. With 4 bases removed from V and 2 bases from J, the gap between germline ends came to 19 bases. The CDR3 length is 17 residues. This clonotype was found many times. What was amplified from RNA transcripts were TCR beta CDR3 regions. The HTBI primer set served for first-round RT-PCR of the TCR CDR3. TCRdb fed the multiplex PCR reads into MiXCR, producing one record per CDR3 protein. The sample contains fewer than 650,000 distinct CDR3 sequences, 14% to 15% of which appear only once.

The genes are TRBV4-2 and TRBJ2-3, with D perhaps matching TRBD2 (6 bases). This receptor was obtained from a woman aged 40-49 years with Graves' ophthalmopathy. The source material was blood. CDR3 nucleotide sequence: TGTGCCAGCAGCCTCCGGGGTAGCGGAGCGGTCACAGATACGCAGTATTTT. Amino acid sequence: CASSLRGSGAVTDTQYF.